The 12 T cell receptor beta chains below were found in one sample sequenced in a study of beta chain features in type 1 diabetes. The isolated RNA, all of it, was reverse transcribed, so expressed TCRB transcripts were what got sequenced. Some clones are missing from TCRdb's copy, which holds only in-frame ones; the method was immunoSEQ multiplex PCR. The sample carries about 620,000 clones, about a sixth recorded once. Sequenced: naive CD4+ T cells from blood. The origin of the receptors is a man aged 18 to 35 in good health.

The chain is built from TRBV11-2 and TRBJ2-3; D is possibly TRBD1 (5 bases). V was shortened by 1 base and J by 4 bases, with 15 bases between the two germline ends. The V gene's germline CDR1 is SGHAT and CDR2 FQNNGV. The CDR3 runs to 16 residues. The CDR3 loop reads CASSLAQGFPADTQYF. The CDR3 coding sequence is TGTGCCAGCAGCTTAGCCCAGGGCTTTCCCGCAGATACGCAGTATTTT.

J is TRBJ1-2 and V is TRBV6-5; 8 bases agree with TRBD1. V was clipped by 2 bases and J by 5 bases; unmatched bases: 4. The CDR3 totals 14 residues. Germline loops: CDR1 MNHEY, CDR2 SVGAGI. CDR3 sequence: CASSYRQGKYGYTF. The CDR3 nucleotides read TGTGCCAGCAGTTACCGACAGGGGAAATATGGCTACACCTTC.

As DNA, the CDR3 is TGTGCCAGCAGTACACAGGGGACCTTGGGTACGCAGTATTTT. Residues: CASSTQGTLGTQYF. The gene calls are TRBV28 and TRBJ2-3; 7 bases align to TRBD1. This CDR3 is 14 amino acids long. V lost 5 bases and J lost 8; bases outside the gene matches: 10. Germline assignment: CDR1 MDHEN and CDR2 SYDVKM.

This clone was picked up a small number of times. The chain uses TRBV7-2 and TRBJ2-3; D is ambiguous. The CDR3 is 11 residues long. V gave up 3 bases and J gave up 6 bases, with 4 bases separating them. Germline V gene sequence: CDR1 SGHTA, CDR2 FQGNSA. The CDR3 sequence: CASSFKDTQYF. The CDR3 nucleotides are TGTGCCAGCAGCTTCAAGGATACGCAGTATTTT.

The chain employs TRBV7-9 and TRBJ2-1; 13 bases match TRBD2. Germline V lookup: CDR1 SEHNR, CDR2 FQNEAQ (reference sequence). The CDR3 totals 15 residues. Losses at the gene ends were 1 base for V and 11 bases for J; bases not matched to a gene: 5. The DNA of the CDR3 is TGTGCCAGCAGCTTAGGGCGGGGACTAGCGGGAAAGCAGTTCTTC. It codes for CASSLGRGLAGKQFF.

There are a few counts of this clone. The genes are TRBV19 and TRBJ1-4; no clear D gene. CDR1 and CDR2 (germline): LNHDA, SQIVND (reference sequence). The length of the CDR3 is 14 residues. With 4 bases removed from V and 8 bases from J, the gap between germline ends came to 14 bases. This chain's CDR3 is CASSTRREGEKLFF. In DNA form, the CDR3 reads TGTGCCAGTAGTACCCGACGGGAGGGCGAAAAACTGTTTTTT.

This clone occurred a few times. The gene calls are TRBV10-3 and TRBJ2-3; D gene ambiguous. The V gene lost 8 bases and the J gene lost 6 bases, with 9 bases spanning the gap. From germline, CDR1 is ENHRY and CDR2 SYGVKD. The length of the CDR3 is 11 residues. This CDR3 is CAIGLGDTQYF. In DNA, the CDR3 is TGTGCCATCGGTCTGGGGGATACGCAGTATTTT.

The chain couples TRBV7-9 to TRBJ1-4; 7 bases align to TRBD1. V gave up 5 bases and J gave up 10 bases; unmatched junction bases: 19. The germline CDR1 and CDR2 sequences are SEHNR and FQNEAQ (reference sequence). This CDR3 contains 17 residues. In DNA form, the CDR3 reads TGTGCCAGCAGCCCACAGGGGCCGGGGACCGTTACCGGAAAACTGTTTTTT. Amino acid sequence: CASSPQGPGTVTGKLFF.

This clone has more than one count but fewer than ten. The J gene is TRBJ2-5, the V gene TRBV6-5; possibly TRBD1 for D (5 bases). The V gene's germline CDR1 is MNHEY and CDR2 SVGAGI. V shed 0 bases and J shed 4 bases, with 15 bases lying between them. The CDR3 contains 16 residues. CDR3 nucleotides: TGTGCCAGCAGTTACTCCGGGCCAAGGCAGGGAGAGACCCAGTACTTC. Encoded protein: CASSYSGPRQGETQYF.

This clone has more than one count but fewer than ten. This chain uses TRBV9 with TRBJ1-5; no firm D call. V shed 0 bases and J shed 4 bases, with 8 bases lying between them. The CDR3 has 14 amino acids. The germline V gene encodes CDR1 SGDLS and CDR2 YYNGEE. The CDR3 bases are TGTGCCAGCAGCGTAGGAGGGAAAAATCAGCCCCAGCATTTT. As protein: CASSVGGKNQPQHF.

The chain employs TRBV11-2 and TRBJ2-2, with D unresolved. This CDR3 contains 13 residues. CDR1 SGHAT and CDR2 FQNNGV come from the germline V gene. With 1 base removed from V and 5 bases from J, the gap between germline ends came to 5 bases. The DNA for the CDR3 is TGTGCCAGCAGCTTAGCCGGTACCGGGGAGCTGTTTTTT. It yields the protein CASSLAGTGELFF.

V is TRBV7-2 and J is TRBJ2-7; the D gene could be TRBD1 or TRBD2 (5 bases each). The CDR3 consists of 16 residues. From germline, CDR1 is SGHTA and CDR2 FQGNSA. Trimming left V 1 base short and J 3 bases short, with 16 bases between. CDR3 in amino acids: CASSLGPQGAGYEQYF. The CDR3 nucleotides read TGTGCCAGCAGCTTAGGGCCGCAGGGTGCGGGCTACGAGCAGTACTTC.